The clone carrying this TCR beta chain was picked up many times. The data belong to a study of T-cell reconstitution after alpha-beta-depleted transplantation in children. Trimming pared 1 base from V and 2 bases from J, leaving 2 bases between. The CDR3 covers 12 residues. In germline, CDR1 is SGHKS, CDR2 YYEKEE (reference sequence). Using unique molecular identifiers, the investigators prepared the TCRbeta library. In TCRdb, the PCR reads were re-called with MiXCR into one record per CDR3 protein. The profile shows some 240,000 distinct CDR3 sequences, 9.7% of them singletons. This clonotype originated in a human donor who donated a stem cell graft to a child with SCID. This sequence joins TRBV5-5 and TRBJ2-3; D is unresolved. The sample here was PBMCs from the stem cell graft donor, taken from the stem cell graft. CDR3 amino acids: CASSLPTDTQYF. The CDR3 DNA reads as TGTGCCAGCAGCTTGCCCACAGATACGCAGTATTTT.